This T cell receptor (beta chain) comes out of a study of response to subunit inactivated influenza vaccine. Study-wide results and limits: Authors suggested each seasonal flu vaccination may recruit only limited numbers of new T cells.

MiXCR, applied by TCRdb to the RT-PCR reads, yields one record per CDR3 protein. Among around 570,000 distinct CDR3 sequences listed, roughly 8.2% were seen once. V gave up 2 bases and J gave up 0 bases, with 8 bases separating them. The CDR3 is 15 amino acids. Germline V gene sequence: CDR1 LGHNA, CDR2 YSLEER. This clonotype occurred a few times. Its antigen is still unknown. V and J are TRBV4-3 and TRBJ1-3; no definite D call. This receptor was identified in a man in his fifties or sixties who received an inactivated influenza vaccine. The sample consisted of PBMCs from blood, taken roughly 24 months after vaccination. The CDR3 sequence is CASSQTTTSGNTIYF. CDR3 DNA: TGCGCCAGCAGCCAAACGACTACCTCTGGAAACACCATATATTTT.